This passage covers 10 T cell receptor beta chains from one sample sequenced in a study of shared clonotypes between healthy human individuals (dated by TCRdb to 2019 to 2021). Library creation used the immunoSEQ multiplex PCR assay. The source is immuneACCESS, and TCRdb retained only in-frame sequences with V and J called. Part of the clones is not carried over; for the studies checked, unresolved V genes explain less than half of this, and the remainder is unexplained. A total of over 2,000,000 clones appear in this sample, roughly 95% of them only once. The ten largest make up under 2% of the sample. CD8 naive samples consisted of CD45RO-negative cells that were positively selected for CCR7, yielding a CD45RA+CCR7+ population without TemRA cells. The sequenced material came from naive CD8+ T cells from PBMCs. The cell subset or site label of this sample denotes: CD45RA+CCR7+. All receptors come from a man aged 18 to 35 in good health. Some clones in this sample may be carry-over from other donors' samples.

The chain joins TRBV27 to TRBJ1-5; D ambiguous. This CDR3 is 14 amino acids long. The germline V and J ends were trimmed by 5 bases and 5 bases, with 13 bases remaining between them. Germline CDR1 reads MNHEY; CDR2 reads SMNVEV (reference sequence). CDR3 residues: CASSQGRADQPQHF. The DNA for the CDR3 is TGTGCCAGCAGTCAAGGGCGAGCGGATCAGCCCCAGCATTTT.

This chain uses TRBV19 with TRBJ1-1; TRBD1 aligns across 8 bases. CDR3 length: 14 residues. CDR1 and CDR2 (germline): LNHDA, SQIVND (reference sequence). V lost 9 bases and J lost 5; bases outside the gene matches: 11. CDR3 sequence: CASRQGLGGTEAFF. CDR3 bases: TGTGCCAGCAGACAGGGGTTGGGGGGAACTGAAGCTTTCTTT.

The chain employs TRBV21-1 and TRBJ1-2. TRBV21-1 is assigned pseudogene status. The CDR3 is 13 residues long. The CDR3 DNA reads TGTGCCAGCAGAAAAGAGCCCTTCTATGGCTACACCTTC. Translation gives CASRKEPFYGYTF.

The V call is TRBV27, the J call TRBJ2-7; perhaps TRBD1 as D (6 bases). Germline V gene lookup returns CDR1 MNHEY and CDR2 SMNVEV (reference sequence). The V end was cut by 5 bases, the J end by 0 bases, with 17 bases between. The CDR3 is 16 residues long. This CDR3 is CASSPGPGQSSYEQYF. For the CDR3, the DNA is TGTGCCAGCAGTCCAGGCCCTGGACAGAGCTCCTACGAGCAGTACTTC.

The chain couples TRBV28 to TRBJ1-5, with 7 bases matching TRBD1. In germline, CDR1 is MDHEN, CDR2 SYDVKM. V gave up 4 bases and J gave up 1 base; unmatched junction bases: 4. This CDR3 comprises 15 residues. Here the CDR3 reads CASSWTGRSNQPQHF. The CDR3 DNA follows: TGTGCCAGCAGTTGGACAGGCAGAAGCAATCAGCCCCAGCATTTT.

The chain links TRBV18 to TRBJ2-1; D ambiguous. This CDR3 spans 11 amino acids. Germline V CDR1 and CDR2: KGHSH, LQKENI. V lost 9 bases to trimming and J lost 7 bases, with 10 bases between them. CDR3 residues: CASPVGNEQFF. CDR3 in DNA: TGTGCCAGTCCGGTCGGGAATGAGCAGTTCTTC.

The chain combines TRBV27 with TRBJ2-5, with a tentative D call TRBD2 (5 bases). The CDR3 totals 12 residues. V lost 7 bases, J lost 5 bases, and 11 bases lay in between. Germline loops: CDR1 MNHEY, CDR2 SMNVEV (reference sequence). Here the CDR3 reads CASTTRRETQYF. CDR3 bases: TGTGCCAGCACCACTAGGAGGGAGACCCAGTACTTC.

The rearrangement links TRBV2 to TRBJ1-2; TRBD1 matches at 7 bases. Germline V gives CDR1 SNHLY, CDR2 FYNNEI. V lost 2 bases, J lost 6 bases, and 15 bases stayed unmatched. CDR3 size: 17 residues. The CDR3 DNA reads TGTGCCAGCAGTGAAACGTGGGCGGGAGGGGGCTCAGATGGCTACACCTTC. Its translation is CASSETWAGGGSDGYTF. Based on the CDR3 plus reference TRBV2 and TRBJ1-2, the full variable domain is EPEVTQTPSHQVTQMGQEVILRCVPISNHLYFYWYRQILGQKVEFLVSFYNNEISEKSEIFDDQFSVERPDGSNFTLKIRSTKLEDSAMYFCASSETWAGGGSDGYTFGSGTRLTVV.

The rearrangement uses TRBV27 and TRBJ2-7; 8 bases fit TRBD1. Germline V CDR1 and CDR2: MNHEY, SMNVEV (reference sequence). Trimming removed 2 bases from V and 6 bases from J; junction bases left unmatched: 9. CDR3 length equals 15 residues. CDR3 sequence (DNA): TGTGCCAGCAGTTTAAGGTGGCAGGGGGCGGGCGAGCAGTACTTC. Amino acids: CASSLRWQGAGEQYF.

V usage is TRBV9 and J usage is TRBJ1-2, with a weak D call TRBD1 (5 bases). The length of the CDR3 is 15 residues. Trimming stripped 3 bases from V and 7 bases from J, with 19 bases between. From germline, CDR1 is SGDLS and CDR2 YYNGEE. The CDR3 reads CASSATPGALGGYTF. In DNA, the CDR3 is TGTGCCAGCAGCGCAACGCCCGGGGCCCTGGGTGGCTACACCTTC.